These 6 T cell receptor beta chains were sequenced from one sample in a study of blood T cell repertoires in COVID-19. Method: immunoSEQ multiplex PCR; TCRdb's copy keeps in-frame clones and lacks some. The table has roughly 330,000 clones, 88% seen once. Sequencing was done on a sample of PBMCs or T cells enriched from blood (not recorded which). The source is a man aged 30-40 years who had recovered from COVID-19.

The V and J genes are TRBV5-1 and TRBJ2-7; 7 bases are a match to TRBD2. Germline CDR1 SGHRS, CDR2 YFSETQ. The trim removed 1 base at V and 0 bases at J, leaving 10 bases unmatched. This CDR3 is built from 17 residues. The CDR3 nucleotides read TGCGCCAGCAGCTTGTTGTCTAGCGGAGATTTCTCCTACGAGCAGTACTTC. It is translated as CASSLLSSGDFSYEQYF.

V and J are TRBV10-2 and TRBJ2-5, with 8 bases fitting TRBD1. The junction had 11 bases not matched to a gene; V was cut back by 0 bases and J by 5 bases. Germline V gene sequence: CDR1 WSHSY, CDR2 SAAADI. The CDR3 extends over 17 amino acids. CDR3 amino acids: CASSESAVRQGHETQYF. CDR3 DNA sequence: TGCGCCAGCAGTGAGTCAGCTGTACGACAGGGGCATGAGACCCAGTACTTC.

The J gene is TRBJ1-1, the V gene TRBV7-2; 8 positions match TRBD1. This CDR3 comprises 15 residues. Germline lookup yields CDR1 SGHTA and CDR2 FQGNSA. The ends lost 2 bases at V and 8 bases at J; junction bases unmatched: 10. Written as DNA, the CDR3 is TGTGCCAGCAGCTTAATCCAGGGGGCGCTTTTAGAAGCTTTCTTT. It encodes CASSLIQGALLEAFF.

This clone was recorded only once. V usage is TRBV4-2 and J usage is TRBJ1-4, with D uncertain. The germline gives CDR1 LGHNA, CDR2 YNFKEQ. The ends were cut back, 1 base at V and 4 bases at J, with 7 bases in the middle. This CDR3 contains 14 residues. The CDR3: CASSQVAGNEKLFF. The CDR3, as DNA: TGTGCCAGCAGCCAAGTAGCGGGTAATGAAAAACTGTTTTTT.

Only one count was recorded for this clone. The V gene is TRBV28, the J gene TRBJ1-1; no clear D. The germline gives CDR1 MDHEN, CDR2 SYDVKM. This CDR3 region has 12 residues. With 7 bases removed from V and 1 base from J, the gap between germline ends came to 7 bases. DNA for the CDR3: TGTGCCAGCACCACTACGAACACTGAAGCTTTCTTT. Amino acids: CASTTTNTEAFF.

CDR3 coding DNA: TGTGCCAGCAGTGAGGATTGGTGGGCAGGATCCCGAGAGACCCAGTACTTC. As protein: CASSEDWWAGSRETQYF. The chain is built from TRBV25-1 and TRBJ2-5; D gene unclear. Germline assignment: CDR1 MGHDK and CDR2 SYGVNS. Deletions cut 3 bases from V and 4 bases from J, with 21 bases between. This CDR3 spans 17 amino acids.